The 17 T cell receptor beta chains reported below all come from one sample, sequenced in a study of shared clonotypes between healthy human individuals. The assay was immunoSEQ multiplex PCR, and TCRdb's table has in-frame clones only and misses some. The sample records 2 million to 3 million clones, 80% to 95% being singletons. Sample: naive CD4+ T cells from PBMCs. Indicated subset: CD45RA+ positively selected. The receptors were sampled from a young man in good health. Some clones in this sample may be carry-over from other donors' samples.

The rearrangement joins TRBV18 to TRBJ2-7; D gene unclear. This CDR3 contains 15 residues. Trimming removed 2 bases from V and 5 bases from J, with 16 bases in between. Looked up from germline, CDR1 is KGHSH and CDR2 is LQKENI. The CDR3 loop is CASSPVDYSPHEQYF. CDR3 bases: TGTGCCAGCTCACCAGTCGATTATTCTCCCCACGAGCAGTACTTC.

The sample holds one count of this clone. CDR3 residues: CASRRTGATGELFF. In nucleotides, the CDR3 is TGTGCCAGCAGACGGACAGGGGCGACCGGGGAGCTGTTTTTT. The J gene is TRBJ2-2, the V gene TRBV6-5; 9 nucleotides line up with TRBD1. Trimming took 6 bases from V and 5 from J; bases not matched to a gene: 4. The CDR3 extends over 14 amino acids. Per the germline V gene, CDR1 is MNHEY and CDR2 is SVGAGI.

The rearrangement joins TRBV11-1 to TRBJ2-2; possible D gene TRBD2, 6 bases. The CDR3 runs 16 residues. The ends were cut back, 5 bases at V and 0 bases at J, with 13 bases in the middle. Germline V lookup: CDR1 SGHAT, CDR2 FQDESV (reference sequence). DNA for the CDR3: TGTGCCAGCAGCCTATGGAGGGTAGCGAACACCGGGGAGCTGTTTTTT. Residues: CASSLWRVANTGELFF. The whole variable domain, filled in from reference TRBV11-1 and TRBJ2-2, reads EAEVAQSPRYKITEKSQAVAFWCDPISGHATLYWYRQILGQGPELLVQFQDESVVDDSQLPKDRFSAERLKGVDSTLKIQPAELGDSAMYLCASSLWRVANTGELFFGEGSRLTVL.

The rearrangement uses TRBV5-1 and TRBJ1-5; D is unresolved. CDR1 and CDR2 from the germline V gene are SGHRS and YFSETQ. V was trimmed by 0 bases and J by 1 base, leaving 8 bases between them. The CDR3 has 15 residues. The CDR3 bases are TGCGCCAGCAGCTTGGCCGGAATAAGCAATCAGCCCCAGCATTTT. It yields the protein CASSLAGISNQPQHF.

The V and J genes are TRBV15 and TRBJ2-1, with D possibly being TRBD2 (5 bases). The CDR3 is made up of 15 amino acids. Germline CDR1 reads LNHNV; CDR2 reads YYDKDF (reference sequence). V was pared by 1 base and J by 1 base, with 8 bases between. The CDR3 DNA sequence: TGTGCCACCAGCAGAGGTGGGAGATCCTACAATGAGCAGTTCTTC. This encodes CATSRGGRSYNEQFF.

The CDR3 protein is CASSADPLQGSDEAFF. Here the CDR3 DNA reads TGTGCCAGCAGCGCAGACCCTTTACAGGGGAGTGACGAAGCTTTCTTT. The rearrangement joins TRBV28 to TRBJ1-1; TRBD1 matches at 7 bases. Germline CDR1 and CDR2: MDHEN and SYDVKM. Trimming took 6 bases from V and 8 from J; bases not matched to a gene: 18. The CDR3 has 16 amino acids.

V is TRBV15 and J is TRBJ2-1, with D possibly matching TRBD2 (5 bases). CDR1 and CDR2 from the germline V gene are LNHNV and YYDKDF (reference sequence). The CDR3 consists of 14 residues. V lost 5 bases, J lost 5 bases, and 13 bases lay in between. CDR3 nucleotide sequence: TGTGCCACCAGCGGGAGACGACTGGACAATGAGCAGTTCTTC. This translates into CATSGRRLDNEQFF. The full variable domain, its missing parts supplied by reference TRBV15 and TRBJ2-1, is DAMVIQNPRYQVTQFGKPVTLSCSQTLNHNVMYWYQQKSSQAPKLLFHYYDKDFNNEADTPDNFQSRRPNTSFCFLDIRSPGLGDTAMYLCATSGRRLDNEQFFGPGTRLTVL.

The genes are TRBV7-9 and TRBJ2-1; 10 bases match TRBD2. J gave up 0 bases and V 5 bases, and 13 bases lay outside the gene matches. Germline V gene sequence: CDR1 SEHNR, CDR2 FQNEAQ (reference sequence). The CDR3 covers 19 residues. CDR3 DNA: TGTGCCAGCAGCGCCCCCCCCCGACTAGCGGGTAGCTCCTACAATGAGCAGTTCTTC. It translates to CASSAPPRLAGSSYNEQFF. The full variable domain, in which reference TRBV7-9 and TRBJ2-1 provide the parts outside the CDR3, is DTGVSQNPRHKITKRGQNVTFRCDPISEHNRLYWYRQTLGQGPEFLTYFQNEAQLEKSRLLSDRFSAERPKGSFSTLEIQRTEQGDSAMYLCASSAPPRLAGSSYNEQFFGPGTRLTVL.

The chain uses TRBV2 and TRBJ2-4, with a tentative D call TRBD2 (6 bases). The V end was cut by 5 bases, the J end by 9 bases, with 20 bases between. Germline CDR1 reads SNHLY; CDR2 reads FYNNEI. This CDR3 comprises 15 residues. The CDR3 DNA reads as TGTGCCAGCAGTCTCGAGGGAGGCGGCGGAGGCATTCAGTACTTC. This codes for CASSLEGGGGGIQYF.

The CDR3 is CSVTTGNYGYTF. CDR3 DNA: TGCAGCGTTACCACAGGAAACTATGGCTACACCTTC. The chain carries TRBV29-1 and TRBJ1-2; tentative D call: TRBD1 (5 bases). The germline gives CDR1 SQVTM, CDR2 ANQGSEA. V was shortened by 5 bases and J by 2 bases, with 9 bases between the two germline ends. This CDR3 spans 12 amino acids.

The chain carries TRBV27 and TRBJ2-1, with D unresolved. Germline values: CDR1 MNHEY, CDR2 SMNVEV (reference sequence). Trimming stripped 2 bases from V and 5 bases from J, with 22 bases between. This CDR3 has 18 amino acids. The CDR3 loop is CASSLPPSRGRRNNEQFF. The CDR3, as DNA: TGTGCCAGCAGTTTACCCCCAAGCAGAGGACGGAGAAACAATGAGCAGTTCTTC.

The rearrangement joins TRBV29-1 to TRBJ2-2, with 7 bases matching TRBD1. This CDR3 spans 13 amino acids. CDR1 and CDR2 from the germline V gene are SQVTM and ANQGSEA. The ends lost 7 bases at V and 4 bases at J; junction bases unmatched: 6. In DNA form, the CDR3 reads TGCAGCGCCCGCAGGACAGGCACCGGGGAGCTGTTTTTT. Translating gives CSARRTGTGELFF.

The V call is TRBV28, the J call TRBJ2-1, with a tentative D call TRBD1 (5 bases). There are 14 residues in the CDR3. Between the trimmed V and J ends, which lost 4 bases and 10 bases, there was a span of 17 bases. The germline CDR1 and CDR2 sequences are MDHEN and SYDVKM. This chain's CDR3 is CASSSTLRGQEQFF. The CDR3 DNA follows: TGTGCCAGCAGTTCCACGTTAAGGGGTCAGGAGCAGTTCTTC. Supplemented by reference TRBV28 and TRBJ2-1, the full variable domain reads DVKVTQSSRYLVKRTGEKVFLECVQDMDHENMFWYRQDPGLGLRLIYFSYDVKMKEKGDIPEGYSVSREKKERFSLILESASTNQTSMYLCASSSTLRGQEQFFGPGTRLTVL.

This chain uses TRBV19 with TRBJ1-3; D unresolved. The germline CDR1 and CDR2 sequences are LNHDA and SQIVND (reference sequence). The CDR3 has 14 residues. V lost 6 bases, J lost 4 bases, and 13 bases lay in between. The CDR3 protein is CASRAAGGGNTIYF. The CDR3 DNA is TGTGCCAGTAGAGCAGCCGGAGGAGGAAACACCATATATTTT.

V and J are TRBV19 and TRBJ1-2, with D perhaps TRBD1 (5 bases). The CDR3 covers 15 residues. Trimming took 8 bases from V and 3 from J, leaving 19 bases between them. Germline CDR1 and CDR2: LNHDA and SQIVND (reference sequence). CDR3 amino acids: CASSNPGEGDYGYTF. CDR3 coding DNA: TGTGCCAGTTCAAACCCGGGGGAGGGCGACTATGGCTACACCTTC.

J is TRBJ1-1 and V is TRBV2; TRBD1 might be the D (6 bases). CDR1 and CDR2 from the germline V gene are SNHLY and FYNNEI. V lost 4 bases, J lost 1 base, and 10 bases lay in between. The CDR3 extends over 14 amino acids. The CDR3 nucleotides read TGTGCCAGCAGTGGTCCCAGGGGGAACACTGAAGCTTTCTTT. It encodes CASSGPRGNTEAFF.

This CDR3 is CASSPSGRGSYEQYF. CDR3 coding DNA: TGTGCCAGCAGCCCTAGCGGCAGGGGGTCCTACGAGCAGTACTTC. V is TRBV13 and J is TRBJ2-7; D is possibly TRBD1 or TRBD2 (7 bases each). V was cut by 5 bases and J by 1 base, with 15 bases left in between. CDR3 length: 15 amino acids. CDR1 is PRHDT, CDR2 FYEKMQ, per germline (reference sequence).